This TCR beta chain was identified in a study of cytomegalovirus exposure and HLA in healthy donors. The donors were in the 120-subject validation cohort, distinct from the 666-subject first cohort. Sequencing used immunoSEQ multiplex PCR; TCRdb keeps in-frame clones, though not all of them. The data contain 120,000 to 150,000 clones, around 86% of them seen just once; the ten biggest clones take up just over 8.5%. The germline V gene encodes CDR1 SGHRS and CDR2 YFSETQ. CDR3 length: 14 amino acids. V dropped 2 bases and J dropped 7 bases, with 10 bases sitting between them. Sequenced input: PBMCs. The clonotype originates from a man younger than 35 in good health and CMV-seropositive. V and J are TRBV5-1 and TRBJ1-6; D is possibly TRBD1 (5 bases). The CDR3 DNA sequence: TGCGCCAGCAGCTTTAATAGGGGAAATTCACCCCTCCACTTT. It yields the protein CASSFNRGNSPLHF.